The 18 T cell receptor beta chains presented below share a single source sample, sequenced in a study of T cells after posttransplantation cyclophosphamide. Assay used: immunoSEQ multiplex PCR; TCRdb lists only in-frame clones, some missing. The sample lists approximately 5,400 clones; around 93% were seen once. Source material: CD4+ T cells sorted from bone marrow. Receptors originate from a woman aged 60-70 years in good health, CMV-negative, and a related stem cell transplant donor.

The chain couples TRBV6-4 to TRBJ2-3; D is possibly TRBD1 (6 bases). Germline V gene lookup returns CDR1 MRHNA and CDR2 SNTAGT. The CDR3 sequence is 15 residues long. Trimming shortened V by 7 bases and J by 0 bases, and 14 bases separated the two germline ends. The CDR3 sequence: CASKTRDTSTDTQYF. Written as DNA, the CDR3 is TGTGCCAGCAAGACACGGGACACGAGCACAGATACGCAGTATTTT.

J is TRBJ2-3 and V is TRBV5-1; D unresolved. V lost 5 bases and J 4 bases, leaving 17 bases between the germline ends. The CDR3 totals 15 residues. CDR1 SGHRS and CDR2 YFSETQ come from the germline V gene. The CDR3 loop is CASRVTQTRPDTQYF. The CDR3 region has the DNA TGCGCCAGCAGAGTTACCCAGACAAGGCCAGATACGCAGTATTTT.

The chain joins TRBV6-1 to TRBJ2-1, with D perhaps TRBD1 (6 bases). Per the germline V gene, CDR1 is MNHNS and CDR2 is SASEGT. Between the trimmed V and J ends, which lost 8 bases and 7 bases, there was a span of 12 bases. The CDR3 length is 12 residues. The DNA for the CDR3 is TGTGCCAGCGGTCACAGGGCTAATGAGCAGTTCTTC. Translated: CASGHRANEQFF.

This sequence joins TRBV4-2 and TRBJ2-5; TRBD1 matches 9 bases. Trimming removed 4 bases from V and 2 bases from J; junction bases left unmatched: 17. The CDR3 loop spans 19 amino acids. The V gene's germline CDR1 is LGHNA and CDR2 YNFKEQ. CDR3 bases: TGTGCCAGCAGCCTTACTACGGGTGGGACAGGGACCGCACAAGAGACCCAGTACTTC. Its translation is CASSLTTGGTGTAQETQYF.

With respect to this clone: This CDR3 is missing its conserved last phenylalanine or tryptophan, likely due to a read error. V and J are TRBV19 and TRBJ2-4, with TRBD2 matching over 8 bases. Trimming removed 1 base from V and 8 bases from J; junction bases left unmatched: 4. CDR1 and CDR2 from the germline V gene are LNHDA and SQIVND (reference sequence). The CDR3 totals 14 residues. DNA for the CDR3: TGTGCCAGTAGTATAGCGGGAGGGGGGGACATTCAGTACCTC. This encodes CASSIAGGGDIQYL.

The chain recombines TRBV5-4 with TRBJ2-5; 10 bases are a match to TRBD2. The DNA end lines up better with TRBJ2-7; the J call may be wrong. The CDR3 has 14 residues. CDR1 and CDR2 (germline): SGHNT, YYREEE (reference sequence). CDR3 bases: TGTGCCAGCAGTGCAGGGACTAGCGTCTACGAGCAGTACTTC. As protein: CASSAGTSVYEQYF.

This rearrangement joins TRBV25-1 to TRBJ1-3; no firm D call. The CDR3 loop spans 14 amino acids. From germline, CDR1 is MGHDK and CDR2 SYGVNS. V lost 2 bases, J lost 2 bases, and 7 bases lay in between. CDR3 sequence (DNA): TGTGCCAGCAGTGAAGAGAGGACTGGAAACACCATATATTTT. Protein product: CASSEERTGNTIYF.

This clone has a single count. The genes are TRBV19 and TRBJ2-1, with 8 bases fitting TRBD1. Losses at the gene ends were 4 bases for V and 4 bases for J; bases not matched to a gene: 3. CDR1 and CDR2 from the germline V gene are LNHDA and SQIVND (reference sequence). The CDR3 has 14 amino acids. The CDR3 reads CASSTGGFYNEQFF. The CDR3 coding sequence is TGTGCCAGTAGTACAGGGGGCTTTTACAATGAGCAGTTCTTC.

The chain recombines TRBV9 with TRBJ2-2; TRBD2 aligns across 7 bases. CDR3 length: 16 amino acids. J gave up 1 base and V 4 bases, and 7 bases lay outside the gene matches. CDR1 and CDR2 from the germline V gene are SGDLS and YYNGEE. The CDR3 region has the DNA TGTGCCAGCAGCCCTCGGGGAGGGCAGAACACCGGGGAGCTGTTTTTT. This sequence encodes CASSPRGGQNTGELFF. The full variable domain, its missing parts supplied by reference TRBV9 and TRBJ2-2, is DSGVTQTPKHLITATGQRVTLRCSPRSGDLSVYWYQQSLDQGLQFLIQYYNGEERAKGNILERFSAQQFPDLHSELNLSSLELGDSALYFCASSPRGGQNTGELFFGEGSRLTVL.

The CDR3 DNA follows: TGTGCCAGCAGCTTGGGGACAGTTAGCACAGATACGCAGTATTTT. It codes for CASSLGTVSTDTQYF. The chain links TRBV5-6 to TRBJ2-3; D perhaps matches TRBD1 (6 bases). The CDR3 consists of 15 residues. Germline V gives CDR1 SGHDT, CDR2 YYEEEE. V was pared by 0 bases and J by 0 bases, with 8 bases between.

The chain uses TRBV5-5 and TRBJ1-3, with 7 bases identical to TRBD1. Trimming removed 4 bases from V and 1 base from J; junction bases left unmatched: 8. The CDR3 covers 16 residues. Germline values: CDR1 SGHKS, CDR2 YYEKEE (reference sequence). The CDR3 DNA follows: TGTGCCAGCAGCGGCGGGACAGCCCTGTCTGGAAACACCATATATTTT. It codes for CASSGGTALSGNTIYF.

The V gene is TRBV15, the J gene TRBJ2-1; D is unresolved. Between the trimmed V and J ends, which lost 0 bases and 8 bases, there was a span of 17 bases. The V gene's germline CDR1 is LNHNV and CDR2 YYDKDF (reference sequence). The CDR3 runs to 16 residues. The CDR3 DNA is TGTGCCACCAGCAGAGATTACGTGGAAGGAGAGGATGAGCAGTTCTTC. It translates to CATSRDYVEGEDEQFF. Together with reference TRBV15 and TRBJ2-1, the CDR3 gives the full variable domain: DAMVIQNPRYQVTQFGKPVTLSCSQTLNHNVMYWYQQKSSQAPKLLFHYYDKDFNNEADTPDNFQSRRPNTSFCFLDIRSPGLGDTAMYLCATSRDYVEGEDEQFFGPGTRLTVL.

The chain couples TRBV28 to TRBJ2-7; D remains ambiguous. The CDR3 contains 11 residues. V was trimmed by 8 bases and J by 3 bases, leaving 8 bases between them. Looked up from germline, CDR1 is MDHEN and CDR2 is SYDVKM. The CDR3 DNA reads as TGTGCCAGCCGAGCAGGCTACGAGCAGTACTTC. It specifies CASRAGYEQYF.

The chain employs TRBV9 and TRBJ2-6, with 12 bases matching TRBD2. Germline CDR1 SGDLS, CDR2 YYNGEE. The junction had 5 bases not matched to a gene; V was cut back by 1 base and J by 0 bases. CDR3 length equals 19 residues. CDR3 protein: CASSVLAGGPVSGANVLTF. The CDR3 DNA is TGTGCCAGCAGCGTACTAGCGGGAGGGCCCGTCTCTGGGGCCAACGTCCTGACTTTC.

The CDR3 region has the DNA TGTGCCACAAGATCCGGGGGGTACGAGCAGTACGTC. Its translation is CATRSGGYEQYV. This chain uses TRBV6-5 with TRBJ2-7; 7 positions match TRBD2. After removal of 10 bases from V and 4 bases from J, the junction contained 7 bases not matched to a gene. The CDR3 has 12 residues. CDR1 and CDR2 from the germline V gene are MNHEY and SVGAGI.

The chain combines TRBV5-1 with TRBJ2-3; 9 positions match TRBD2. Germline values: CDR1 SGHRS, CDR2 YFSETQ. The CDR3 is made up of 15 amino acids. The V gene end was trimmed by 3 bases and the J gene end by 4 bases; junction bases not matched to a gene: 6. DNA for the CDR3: TGCGCCAGCAGCTCCGGACGACTAGCGGCAGATACGCAGTATTTT. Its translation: CASSSGRLAADTQYF.

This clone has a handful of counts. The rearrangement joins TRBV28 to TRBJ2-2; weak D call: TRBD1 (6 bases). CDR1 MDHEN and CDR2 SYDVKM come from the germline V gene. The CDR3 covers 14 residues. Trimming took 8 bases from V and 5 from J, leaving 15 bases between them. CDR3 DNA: TGTGCCAGCCCTTCACAGGGATGGACCGGGGAGCTGTTTTTT. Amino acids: CASPSQGWTGELFF.

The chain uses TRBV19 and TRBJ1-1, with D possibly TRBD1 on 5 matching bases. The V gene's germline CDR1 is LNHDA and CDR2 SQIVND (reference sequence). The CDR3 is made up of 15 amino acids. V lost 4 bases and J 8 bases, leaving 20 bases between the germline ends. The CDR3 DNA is TGTGCCAGTAGTACCCCGGGACGAGCGGCGGGGGAAGCTTTCTTT. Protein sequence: CASSTPGRAAGEAFF.